This TCR beta chain is drawn from a study of cytomegalovirus exposure and HLA in healthy donors. Researchers ran the PCR with 60 Vbeta and 13 Jbeta primers. Libraries were prepared by immunoSEQ multiplex PCR; TCRdb keeps only in-frame clonotypes and omits some of them. Here the sample table reports fewer than 100,000 clones. J gave up 3 bases and V 0 bases, and 1 base lay outside the gene matches. Per germline, CDR1 SGHDT and CDR2 YYEEEE. The CDR3 runs to 14 residues. The study, taken as a whole, reports: Near-uniform donor sequencing depth was presumed by presence/absence analyses. The classifier was said to identify cytomegalovirus status with high specificity and sensitivity. The authors excluded some V segments, including TRBV6-2 and TRBV6-3, as indistinguishable.

To note about this clone: Antigen: not known.

The sequence came from a man between 18 and 29 years old in good health and CMV-seropositive. Sequencing used PBMCs. The rearrangement links TRBV5-6 to TRBJ2-3; TRBD1 agrees at 7 bases. CDR3 sequence reads: CASSLEQGTDTQYF. The CDR3 coding sequence is TGTGCCAGCAGCTTGGAACAGGGGACAGATACGCAGTATTTT.